This is a list of T cell receptor beta chains from one sample in a study of T cell clones after liver transplantation. The protocol was immunoSEQ multiplex PCR, while the TCRdb copy is restricted to in-frame clones and leaves out a portion. Found here are fewer than 110,000 clones, around 84% of them singletons; the top ten hold around 3%. The sample here was CD4+ T cells from blood, taken approximately 4 years after liver transplant. All receptors come from a human patient who received a liver transplant. The graft donor may have given rise to some T cells. CDR3s include the opening cysteine and the closing phenylalanine or tryptophan. The D gene is left open where the match is weak. Size is stated for part of the rows, as once, few or many counts, or as a class when the clone is expanded.

j_gene | v_gene | abundance | d_gene | CDR3nt | CDR3aa
TRBJ2-1 | TRBV7-8 | NA | NA | TGTGCCGGGGGATGGGGGGTAAATGAGCAGTTCTTC | CAGGWGVNEQFF
TRBJ2-3 | TRBV27 | NA | NA | TGTGCCAGCAGTCCAACAGGGGATACGCAGTATTTT | CASSPTGDTQYF
TRBJ2-1 | TRBV11-3 | NA | TRBD1 | TGTGCCAGCAGCTCCGGATTAGACAGGGGGAATGAGCAGTTCTTC | CASSSGLDRGNEQFF
TRBJ2-6 | TRBV5-1 | NA | TRBD1 | TGCGCCAGCAGCTTGATAGGGACAGGGCACGGGGCCAACGTCCTGACTTTC | CASSLIGTGHGANVLTF
TRBJ2-7 | TRBV18 | NA | TRBD2 | TGTGCCAGCTCTCGAAAAGCGGGGGAGGGCGAGCAGTACTTC | CASSRKAGEGEQYF
TRBJ1-1 | TRBV7-9 | NA | NA | TGTGCCAGCAGCTCTAAGGGAGTTTCGAACACTGAAGCTTTCTTT | CASSSKGVSNTEAFF
TRBJ2-7 | TRBV11-2 | few | TRBD1 | TGTGCCAGCAGCTCCCCCGGGGGACAGGCCCACTACGAGCAGTACTTC | CASSSPGGQAHYEQYF
TRBJ2-7 | TRBV5-5 | NA | NA | TGTGCCAGCAGCTTGGTGGGACGGTCTTACGAGCAGTACTTC | CASSLVGRSYEQYF
TRBJ2-2 | TRBV28 | NA | TRBD2 | TGTGCCAGCAGTTCGGGACTAGCGACGGGGGAGCTGTTTTTT | CASSSGLATGELFF
TRBJ2-1 | TRBV5-5 | NA | TRBD1 | TGTGCCAGCAGCCACGGGACAGCCCCAAGCAATGAGCAGTTCTTC | CASSHGTAPSNEQFF
TRBJ1-4 | TRBV13 | once | TRBD1 | TGTGCCAGCAGCCAAGACAGGGAGGATGAAAAACTGTTTTTT | CASSQDREDEKLFF
TRBJ2-7 | TRBV5-1 | NA | TRBD1 | TGCGCCAGCAGCTTGGAAGGACAGGGGAGGAACGAGCAGTACTTC | CASSLEGQGRNEQYF
TRBJ2-1 | TRBV4-1 | NA | TRBD2 | TGCGCCAGCAGCCAGAGGACTAGCGTAAGGGGGAATGAGCAGTTCTTC | CASSQRTSVRGNEQFF
TRBJ2-7 | TRBV6-5 | NA | NA | TGTGCCAGCAGTCAGGCCCGGACTAAGCAGTACTTC | CASSQARTKQYF
TRBJ1-1 | TRBV15 | NA | TRBD1 | TGTGCCACCAGCACCGACAGGGGTAGGAACACTGAAGCTTTCTTT | CATSTDRGRNTEAFF
TRBJ1-5 | TRBV7-3 | NA | NA | TGTGCCAGCAGCCTAGATCAAGGTCAGCCCCAGCATTTT | CASSLDQGQPQHF
TRBJ1-1 | TRBV9 | NA | TRBD1 | TGTGCCAGCAGCGTAGGAGGGGGCGGCACTGAAGCTTTCTTT | CASSVGGGGTEAFF
TRBJ1-1 | TRBV2 | NA | NA | TGTGCCAGCAAGGGCAGGGGAGACATGAACACTGAAGCTTTCTTT | CASKGRGDMNTEAFF
TRBJ2-1 | TRBV28 | NA | TRBD2 | TGTGCCAGCAGTACTCTAGCGGGAACCTACAATGAGCAGTTCTTC | CASSTLAGTYNEQFF
TRBJ2-5 | TRBV27 | once | TRBD1 | TGTGCCAGCAGTAGGGGGCCGGGGACCTCCCAAGAGACCCAGTACTTC | CASSRGPGTSQETQYF
TRBJ1-2 | TRBV7-2 | NA | NA | TGTGCCAGCAGCTTAAGCGGTGGGAACTATGGCTACACCTTC | CASSLSGGNYGYTF
TRBJ1-2 | TRBV10-3 | NA | TRBD1 | TGTGCCATCAGTGATTCCGGGACAGGGCCATTGGGCTATGGCTACACCTTC | CAISDSGTGPLGYGYTF
TRBJ1-5 | TRBV13 | NA | NA | TGTGCCAGCAGCTTAGTTGGTCAGCCCCAGCATTTT | CASSLVGQPQHF